This T cell receptor beta chain was documented in a study of shared clonotypes between healthy human individuals. Cells designated naive CD8 were CD45RO-negative and were positively selected for CCR7, with terminally differentiated effector memory CD45RA+ cells excluded. The method was immunoSEQ multiplex PCR; TCRdb's version includes in-frame clones alone and lacks a portion of them. The sample lists around 2,000,000 clones; 85% to 95% were seen once. The TCR originated in a man between 18 and 35 years old in good health. Sequenced: naive CD8+ T cells sorted from blood.

The CDR3: CASSLVYILDTGELFF. The CDR3 DNA reads TGTGCCAGCAGCTTGGTTTATATTCTGGACACCGGGGAGCTGTTTTTT. The V call is TRBV5-6, the J call TRBJ2-2, with D unclear. The germline gives CDR1 SGHDT, CDR2 YYEEEE. The CDR3 runs to 16 residues. V was clipped by 0 bases and J by 3 bases, with 12 bases between them.